This T cell receptor (beta chain) originates from a study of T cell changes during pregnancy in multiple sclerosis (dated by TCRdb to the late 2010s). The study in broad terms: The study examined how the T cell repertoire changed over the course of pregnancy in women with multiple sclerosis.

This clone showed up just once. The antigen it recognizes is unknown. The input lacks base qualities; no much larger clone sits a single base away. V lost 5 bases and J lost 0 bases, and the count of bases not matched to a germline gene is 9. Its CDR3 holds 17 amino acids, cysteine through phenylalanine. Solely the CDR3 DNA is kept, with 51 bases framed from the first base. CDR1 and CDR2 are drawn from the germline V gene: SGHTA, FQGNSA. Library preparation used the immunoSEQ multiplex PCR assay. Drawn from immuneACCESS, this table holds only the in-frame rearrangements with V and J called that TCRdb kept. Clones are partly lost; checked studies trace under half to an unresolved V gene and leave the rest unexplained. This sample comprises about 67,000 clones, roughly nine tenths of them detected only once. Roughly 1.4% of the sample comes from the top ten.

The TCR sequence derives from a female donor with multiple sclerosis, enrolled in a pregnancy study. The V and J segments used are TRBV7-2 and TRBJ2-5, with 10 junctional bases fitting TRBD2. This sample comprised peripheral blood, obtained in the second trimester of pregnancy. The DNA sequence reads TGTGCCAGCAGCCCAGAGAAGACTAGCGGGTACCAAGAGACCCAGTACTTC. This yields the protein CASSPEKTSGYQETQYF.